These T cell receptor beta chains were read from a single sample in a study of T cells in Graves' hyperthyroidism and ophthalmopathy. TCRdb itself ran the multiplex PCR reads through MiXCR, one entry per CDR3 protein. The table has hundreds of thousands of distinct CDR3 sequences, approximately 15% seen once; the top ten hold more than 4.5%. Source material: blood. Receptors were obtained from a woman aged 25 to 45 with Graves' hyperthyroidism that later progressed to Graves' ophthalmopathy. Each CDR3 is given with its conserved first and last residue. The D gene is left open where the match is weak. Rows give clone size only sometimes, using once, few, many, or a class for an expanded clone.

J | size | D | V | DNA | CDR3
TRBJ2-3 | few | TRBD1 | TRBV20-1 | TGCAGTGCTAGAGGCCTCGGGACAGATAGCACAGATACGCAGTATTTT | CSARGLGTDSTDTQYF
TRBJ2-7 | . | TRBD2 | TRBV9 | TGTGCCAGCAGCGTTGGAGGACTAGCGGGAGTTAACGAGCAGTACTTC | CASSVGGLAGVNEQYF
TRBJ1-2 | many | . | TRBV9 | TGTGCCAGCAGCCCCCTGGGGGGAAAATCCTATGGCTACACCTTC | CASSPLGGKSYGYTF
TRBJ2-1 | many | TRBD2 | TRBV20-1 | TGCAGTGCTAGAGATCTAGCGGGAGACGTAAATGAGCAGTTCTTC | CSARDLAGDVNEQFF
TRBJ2-1 | many | . | TRBV11-3 | TGTGCCAGCAGCTTGATAGGTTTCGATGAGCAGTTCTTC | CASSLIGFDEQFF
TRBJ2-2 | many | TRBD2 | TRBV30 | TGTGCCTGGAGCCTCCCCCTAGCGGGAGCCACCGGGGAGCTGTTTTTT | CAWSLPLAGATGELFF
TRBJ1-5 | many | . | TRBV10-3 | TGTGCCATCAGCTCCCTTGACAGGTCCAATCAGCCCCAGCATTTT | CAISSLDRSNQPQHF
TRBJ1-5 | many | . | TRBV18 | TGTGCCAGCAGCCCTGACAGCAATCAGCCCCAGCATTTT | CASSPDSNQPQHF
TRBJ2-2 | . | TRBD1 | TRBV4-3 | TGCGCCAGTAGCCAAGCTACAGGGGGTGTTACCGGGGAGCTGTTTTTT | CASSQATGGVTGELFF
TRBJ1-5 | many | . | TRBV12-3/TRBV12-4 | TGTGCCAGCAAAGACAGGTCTGGAAATCAGCCCCAGCATTTT | CASKDRSGNQPQHF
TRBJ2-1 | few | . | TRBV20-1 | TGCAGTGCTAGCAGCGAAATCTACAATGAGCAGTTCTTC | CSASSEIYNEQFF
TRBJ1-2 | many | . | TRBV3-1 | TGTGCCAGCAGCCCATACAGCGGCAGCTATGGCTACACCTTC | CASSPYSGSYGYTF
TRBJ1-2 | . | TRBD1 | TRBV14 | TGTGCCAGCGGCCAGGGGACAGCCACCTATGGCTACACCTTC | CASGQGTATYGYTF
TRBJ2-3 | few | TRBD2 | TRBV5-1 | TGCGCCAGCAGCTCAATACTAGCGGGAGGAGCAGATACGCAGTATTTT | CASSSILAGGADTQYF
TRBJ1-1 | many | . | TRBV3-1 | TGTGCCAGCAGCCAAGAAGGTGGGGGAAACACTGAAGCTTTCTTT | CASSQEGGGNTEAFF
TRBJ1-6 | few | . | TRBV20-1 | TGCAGTGCGGAGCCAGGGAATTCACCCCTCCACTTT | CSAEPGNSPLHF
TRBJ1-3 | many | TRBD1 | TRBV7-2 | TGTGCCAGCAGCTACGGGACAGGGAAGGGAAACACCATATATTTT | CASSYGTGKGNTIYF
TRBJ1-2 | few | TRBD1 | TRBV28 | TGTGCCAGCAGACGAACCCCGGGACAGGGTAGTGGCTACACCTTC | CASRRTPGQGSGYTF
TRBJ2-1 | many | . | TRBV27 | TGTGCCAGCAGTTCCTCGGGATTCTACAATGAGCAGTTCTTC | CASSSSGFYNEQFF
TRBJ2-7 | many | . | TRBV29-1 | TGCAGCGTGGAAAACTCTAGCGACCCGAGCTCCTACGAGCAGTACTTC | CSVENSSDPSSYEQYF
TRBJ2-5 | . | TRBD2 | TRBV7-2 | TGTGCCAGCAGTTACCGGGCTAGCGGGACCACTCAAGAGACCCAGTACTTC | CASSYRASGTTQETQYF
TRBJ2-6 | . | TRBD1 | TRBV19 | TGTGCCAGTAGTACCGAGACAGGGGACGGGGCCAACGTCCTGACTTTC | CASSTETGDGANVLTF
TRBJ2-3 | many | TRBD2 | TRBV2 | TGTGCCAGCCGCCGACTAGCTACTCTCACAGATACGCAGTATTTT | CASRRLATLTDTQYF
TRBJ2-3 | many | . | TRBV27 | TGTGCCAGCAGTTTGGAGTTGCGGAGCACAGATACGCAGTATTTT | CASSLELRSTDTQYF
TRBJ1-1 | many | . | TRBV19 | TGTGCCAGTATCGGAGGGAACACTGAAGCTTTCTTT | CASIGGNTEAFF
TRBJ2-5 | few | TRBD2 | TRBV5-1 | TGCGCCAGCAGCTTGTCGTTAGCGGGTCGAGAGACCCAGTACTTC | CASSLSLAGRETQYF
TRBJ2-7 | . | . | TRBV4-2 | TGTGCCAGCAGCCAAGCACCGGGCCGCCTCTCCTACGAGCAGTACTTC | CASSQAPGRLSYEQYF
TRBJ2-1 | many | TRBD2 | TRBV2 | TGTGCCAGCCAGCCTCGGAGCGGGAGGGATAATGAGCAGTTCTTC | CASQPRSGRDNEQFF
TRBJ2-2 | many | . | TRBV18 | TGTGCCAGCTCACCACCTCAAACCGGGGAGCTGTTTTTT | CASSPPQTGELFF
TRBJ2-2 | many | TRBD1 | TRBV20-1 | TGCAGTGCTATCCGCAGGGACAGTGGCACCGGGGAGCTGTTTTTT | CSAIRRDSGTGELFF
TRBJ1-1 | many | . | TRBV24-1 | TGTGCCACCAGTGATTCGGGAGGAAGGGGCCAGGACACTGAAGCTTTCTTT | CATSDSGGRGQDTEAFF
TRBJ1-1 | many | . | TRBV28 | TGTGCCAGCGCTCGGGGGGTGGGAATGAACACTGAAGCTTTCTTT | CASARGVGMNTEAFF
TRBJ2-5 | many | TRBD1 | TRBV18 | TGTGCCAGCTCACCTAGCCTCGCCGGGACAGCACAAGAGACCCAGTACTTC | CASSPSLAGTAQETQYF
TRBJ2-2 | few | . | TRBV2 | TGTGCCAGCAGTGAGAGGGGGGGAACGACCGGGGAGCTGTTTTTT | CASSERGGTTGELFF
TRBJ1-2 | few | . | TRBV6-2/TRBV6-3 | TGTGCCGGGAGCCCGGGGATTAACAGGGCTGGCTACACCTTC | CAGSPGINRAGYTF
TRBJ2-1 | many | TRBD2 | TRBV10-2 | TGCGCCAGCAGTGAGCCGGGGGAGGGGAGGTACAATGAGCAGTTCTTC | CASSEPGEGRYNEQFF
TRBJ1-1 | few | TRBD1 | TRBV28 | TGTGCCAGCAGCCCACGAATTTGGGGACAGGGAGGTGGAAGGGGCACTGAAGCTTTCTTT | CASSPRIWGQGGGRGTEAFF
TRBJ1-3 | many | . | TRBV9 | TGTGCCAGCAGCGAAACCAAGGGGTCTGGAAACACCATATATTTT | CASSETKGSGNTIYF
TRBJ2-3 | many | TRBD2 | TRBV27 | TGTGCCAGCAGTTCGGGACTAGCGGGAGGGCCGCGCACAGATACGCAGTATTTT | CASSSGLAGGPRTDTQYF
TRBJ1-1 | many | . | TRBV3-1 | TGTGCCAGCAGCCAAGGGAGGGGGAGTGAAGCTTTCTTT | CASSQGRGSEAFF
TRBJ1-5 | few | TRBD1 | TRBV4-1 | TGCGCCAGCAGCCAACTTACAGGGGGCACTAATCAGCCCCAGCATTTT | CASSQLTGGTNQPQHF
TRBJ1-4 | few | TRBD1 | TRBV7-9 | TGTGCCAGCAGCCATTTTACAGGGGACACAAATGAAAAACTGTTTTTT | CASSHFTGDTNEKLFF
TRBJ2-1 | many | . | TRBV6-2/TRBV6-3 | TGTGCCAGCACAACAGGTTTCGATGGGATCAATGAGCAGTTCTTC | CASTTGFDGINEQFF
TRBJ2-7 | many | . | TRBV5-6 | TGTGCCAGCAGCCGACTAGTCTACGAGCAGTACTTC | CASSRLVYEQYF
TRBJ1-4 | many | . | TRBV18 | TGTGCCAGCTCACCGCAACCGACGGCAGCAACTAATGAAAAACTGTTTTTT | CASSPQPTAATNEKLFF
TRBJ2-2 | few | . | TRBV5-1 | TGCGCCAGCAGCTTGGGGGGGGCGACGCTCGGCACCGGGGAGCTGTTTTTT | CASSLGGATLGTGELFF
TRBJ2-1 | many | TRBD2 | TRBV2 | TGTGCCAGCAGTGTACTAGCGGGAAGGGATGAGCAGTTCTTC | CASSVLAGRDEQFF